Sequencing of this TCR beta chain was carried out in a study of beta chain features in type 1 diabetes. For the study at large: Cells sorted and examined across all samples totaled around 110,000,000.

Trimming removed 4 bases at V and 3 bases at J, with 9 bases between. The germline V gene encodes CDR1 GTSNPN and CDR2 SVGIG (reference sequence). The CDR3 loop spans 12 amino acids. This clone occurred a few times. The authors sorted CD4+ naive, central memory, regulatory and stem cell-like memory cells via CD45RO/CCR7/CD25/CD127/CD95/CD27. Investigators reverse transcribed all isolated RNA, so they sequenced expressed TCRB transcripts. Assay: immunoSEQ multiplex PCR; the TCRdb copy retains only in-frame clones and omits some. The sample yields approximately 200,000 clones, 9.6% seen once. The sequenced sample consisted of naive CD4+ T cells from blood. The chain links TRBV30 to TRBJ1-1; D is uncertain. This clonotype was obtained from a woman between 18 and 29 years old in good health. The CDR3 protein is CAWTHGDTEAFF. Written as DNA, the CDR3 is TGTGCCTGGACTCACGGGGACACTGAAGCTTTCTTT.